What follows are 16 T cell receptor beta chains derived from one specimen sequenced in a study of blood T cells in healthy people across ages. The authors ran a second PCR of 7 to 11 cycles using a sample-barcoded 5' primer and a J-beta primer mix. TCRdb fed the 5' RACE reads into MiXCR, producing one record per CDR3 protein. Found here are fewer than 1 million distinct CDR3 sequences, approximately 44% of them singletons; the top ten hold roughly 19%. Sequences were obtained from blood. These receptors all come from a man aged 55 to 70 in good health.

The chain couples TRBV30 to TRBJ2-7; 11 nucleotides line up with TRBD1. With 2 bases clipped from V and 3 bases from J, the junction kept 3 bases outside the gene matches. The length of the CDR3 is 14 residues. Germline assignment: CDR1 GTSNPN and CDR2 SVGIG (reference sequence). In nucleotides, the CDR3 is TGTGCCTGGAGTACCGGGACAGGGGGCTACGAGCAGTACTTC. Encoded protein: CAWSTGTGGYEQYF.

This sequence joins TRBV3-1 and TRBJ2-2; no reliable D call. Trimming pared 2 bases from V and 10 bases from J, leaving 5 bases between. The CDR3 totals 11 residues. The V gene's germline CDR1 is LGHDT and CDR2 YNNKEL (reference sequence). CDR3 amino acids: CASSQTLELFF. CDR3 in DNA: TGTGCCAGCAGCCAAACTTTGGAGCTGTTTTTT.

This clonotype was observed a few times. The chain has TRBV5-5 and TRBJ2-1; D not certain. Trimming took off 3 bases at V and 9 bases at J, with 19 bases between the two ends. Per germline, CDR1 SGHKS and CDR2 YYEKEE (reference sequence). The CDR3 is 15 amino acids. The CDR3 loop reads CASSSDSPGYSEQFF. The CDR3 coding sequence is TGTGCCAGCAGCTCCGACTCCCCAGGTTATAGTGAGCAGTTCTTC.

The chain uses TRBV7-2 and TRBJ2-1; weak D call: TRBD2 (5 bases). This CDR3 is built from 14 residues. Trimming removed 5 bases at V and 4 bases at J, with 12 bases between. Germline assignment: CDR1 SGHTA and CDR2 FQGNSA. The CDR3 DNA follows: TGTGCCAGCAGCCAGCTAGCTGGGTACAATGAGCAGTTCTTC. Its protein is CASSQLAGYNEQFF. Looking up the rest from reference TRBV7-2 and TRBJ2-1 gives the full variable domain: GAGVSQSPSNKVTEKGKDVELRCDPISGHTALYWYRQSLGQGLEFLIYFQGNSAPDKSGLPSDRFSAERTGGSVSTLTIQRTQQEDSAVYLCASSQLAGYNEQFFGPGTRLTVL.

The chain is built from TRBV10-3 and TRBJ2-1; TRBD2 matches at 8 bases. The J call is in doubt because the DNA end fits TRBJ2-7 better. CDR1 is ENHRY and CDR2 is SYGVKD in the germline V gene. The CDR3 is 15 amino acids. CDR3 bases: TGTGCCATCAGTGGCGGCGGGGGGATTTACAATGAGCAGTACTTC. It yields the protein CAISGGGGIYNEQYF.

This clonotype has more than one count but fewer than ten. The chain is built from TRBV5-1 and TRBJ2-5; the match to TRBD2 covers 9 bases. CDR1 is SGHRS, CDR2 YFSETQ, per germline. V lost 0 bases, J lost 1 base, and 4 bases stayed unmatched. This CDR3 has 16 amino acids. CDR3 sequence (DNA): TGCGCCAGCAGCTTGGTTGCAGCGGGGGGCCAAGAGACCCAGTACTTC. As protein: CASSLVAAGGQETQYF.

This clonotype was recorded many times. This rearrangement joins TRBV7-2 to TRBJ2-4, with 7 bases identical to TRBD1. Looked up from germline, CDR1 is SGHTA and CDR2 is FQGNSA. With V trimmed by 5 bases and J by 1 base, 8 bases remained unmatched. The CDR3 is made up of 16 amino acids. Here the CDR3 reads CASSPGGSKAKNIQYF. CDR3 in DNA: TGTGCCAGCAGCCCAGGGGGAAGTAAGGCCAAAAACATTCAGTACTTC.

The rearrangement joins TRBV6-1 to TRBJ2-3, with 12 bases that match TRBD1. Per germline, CDR1 MNHNS and CDR2 SASEGT. The V and J ends lost 5 bases and 6 bases, in that order; junction bases with no gene match: 12. The CDR3 contains 17 residues. The CDR3 loop reads CASSPASGTGGADTQYF. CDR3 coding DNA: TGTGCCAGCAGTCCCGCCTCCGGGACAGGGGGCGCCGATACGCAGTATTTT.

The chain has TRBV7-3 and TRBJ1-2; 9 bases are a match to TRBD1. Germline-derived CDR1 and CDR2 are SGHTA and FQGTGA. After removal of 4 bases from V and 6 bases from J, the junction contained 12 bases not matched to a gene. CDR3 size: 16 residues. CDR3 in DNA: TGTGCCAGCAGCTCCCCCGACAGGGGGAAATGGAATGGCTACACCTTC. Its protein product is CASSSPDRGKWNGYTF.

The chain recombines TRBV3-1 with TRBJ1-5; weak D call: TRBD1 (6 bases). CDR1 and CDR2 from the germline V gene are LGHDT and YNNKEL (reference sequence). Between the trimmed V and J ends, which lost 1 base and 7 bases, there was a span of 17 bases. The CDR3 has 16 residues. Here the CDR3 reads CASSQAGRGVPQPQHF. The CDR3 nucleotides are TGTGCCAGCAGCCAAGCGGGGAGGGGGGTGCCCCAGCCCCAGCATTTT.

The rearrangement uses TRBV12-3 or TRBV12-4 and TRBJ2-3, with 15 positions matching TRBD2. V lost 3 bases and J lost 2; bases outside the gene matches: 6. CDR3 size: 18 residues. The DNA of the CDR3 is TGTGCCAGCAGTTTTCAGGGACTAGCGGGGGGCACCACAGATACGCAGTATTTT. Translated, it gives CASSFQGLAGGTTDTQYF.

This sequence joins TRBV20-1 and TRBJ2-7, with D maybe TRBD1 (5 bases). The V end lost 1 base, the J end lost 5 bases, and 9 bases lay between the germline ends. The length of the CDR3 is 12 residues. Germline CDR1 reads DFQATT; CDR2 reads SNEGSKA (reference sequence). This CDR3 reads CSARGRAHEQYF. The CDR3 DNA follows: TGCAGTGCTAGAGGCAGGGCCCACGAGCAGTACTTC.

The chain joins TRBV15 to TRBJ1-4, with D maybe TRBD1 (5 bases). CDR1 LNHNV and CDR2 YYDKDF come from the germline V gene (reference sequence). The CDR3 length is 15 residues. Trimming stripped 6 bases from V and 5 bases from J, with 16 bases between. CDR3 coding DNA: TGTGCCACCAGTCCCGTTTCGGGGGGGAATGAAAAACTGTTTTTT. This encodes CATSPVSGGNEKLFF. Supplemented by reference TRBV15 and TRBJ1-4, the full variable domain reads DAMVIQNPRYQVTQFGKPVTLSCSQTLNHNVMYWYQQKSSQAPKLLFHYYDKDFNNEADTPDNFQSRRPNTSFCFLDIRSPGLGDTAMYLCATSPVSGGNEKLFFGSGTQLSVL.

The V and J genes are TRBV7-9 and TRBJ2-3; possible D gene TRBD2, 6 bases. The V gene lost 6 bases and the J gene lost 0 bases, with 22 bases spanning the gap. The germline CDR1 and CDR2 sequences are SEHNR and FQNEAQ (reference sequence). The CDR3 spans 18 residues. As DNA, the CDR3 is TGTGCCAGCAGTAGTCCCCGGAAAAGCGGGCTTAGCACAGATACGCAGTATTTT. This codes for CASSSPRKSGLSTDTQYF.

The V call is TRBV7-2, the J call TRBJ2-7; D could derive from TRBD1 or TRBD2 (5 bases each). The CDR3 extends over 13 amino acids. Trimming removed 7 bases from V and 5 bases from J, with 15 bases in between. The germline gives CDR1 SGHTA, CDR2 FQGNSA. Here the CDR3 DNA reads TGTGCCAGCACTAAAGGGACGATCGACGAGCAGTACTTC. Translation gives CASTKGTIDEQYF.

This clonotype appeared a few times. V is TRBV6-6 and J is TRBJ2-7, with 7 bases matching TRBD1. V lost 5 bases, J lost 4 bases, and 8 bases stayed unmatched. The CDR3 loop spans 14 amino acids. CDR1 MNHNY and CDR2 SVGAGI come from the germline V gene (reference sequence). The CDR3 is CASSQTGTEYEQYF. The DNA of the CDR3 is TGTGCCAGCAGTCAAACCGGGACAGAATACGAGCAGTACTTC.